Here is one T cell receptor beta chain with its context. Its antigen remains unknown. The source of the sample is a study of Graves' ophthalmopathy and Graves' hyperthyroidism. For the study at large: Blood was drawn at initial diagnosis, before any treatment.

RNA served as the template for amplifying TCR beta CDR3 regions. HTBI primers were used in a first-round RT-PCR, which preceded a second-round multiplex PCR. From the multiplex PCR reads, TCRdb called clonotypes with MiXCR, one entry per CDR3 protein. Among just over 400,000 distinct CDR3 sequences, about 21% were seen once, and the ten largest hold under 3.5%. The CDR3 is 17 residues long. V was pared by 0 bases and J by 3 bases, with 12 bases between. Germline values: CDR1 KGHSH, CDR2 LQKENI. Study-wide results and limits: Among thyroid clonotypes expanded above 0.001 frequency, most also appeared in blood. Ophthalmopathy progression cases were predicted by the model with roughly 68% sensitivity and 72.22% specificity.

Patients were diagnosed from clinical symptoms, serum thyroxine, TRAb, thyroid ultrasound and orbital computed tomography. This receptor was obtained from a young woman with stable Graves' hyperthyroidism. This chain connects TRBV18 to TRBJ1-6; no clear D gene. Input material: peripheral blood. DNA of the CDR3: TGTGCCAGCTCACCACCCGGGCCCGCCAACTATAATTCACCCCTCCACTTT. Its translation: CASSPPGPANYNSPLHF.